The 13 T cell receptor beta chains below were found in one sample sequenced in a study of cytomegalovirus exposure and HLA in healthy donors. A multiplex PCR was run with 60 Vbeta primers and 13 Jbeta primers. Assay used: immunoSEQ multiplex PCR; TCRdb lists only in-frame clones, some missing. There are about 59,000 clones in the sample; roughly 80% occur only once, and around 3.9% lies in the top ten. Sequences were obtained from PBMCs. The receptors were sampled from a woman in her thirties or forties in good health and CMV-seronegative.

The V call is TRBV2, the J call TRBJ1-5; D call uncertain. The CDR3 loop spans 15 amino acids. CDR1 SNHLY and CDR2 FYNNEI come from the germline V gene. V was cut by 0 bases and J by 0 bases, with 6 bases left in between. CDR3 residues: CASSEAHYSNQPQHF. The CDR3 DNA follows: TGTGCCAGCAGTGAAGCCCACTATAGCAATCAGCCCCAGCATTTT.

This clone was seen a handful of times. The genes are TRBV7-9 and TRBJ2-7; the D gene is possibly TRBD2 (5 bases). Germline CDR1 and CDR2: SEHNR and FQNEAQ (reference sequence). V dropped 5 bases and J dropped 2 bases, with 19 bases sitting between them. CDR3 length: 16 amino acids. CDR3 residues: CASSASTGIPPYEQYF. The CDR3 nucleotides read TGTGCCAGCAGCGCGTCTACCGGGATACCACCCTACGAGCAGTACTTC.

This chain joins TRBV10-3 and TRBJ2-1; D gene uncertain. The V gene's germline CDR1 is ENHRY and CDR2 SYGVKD. This CDR3 contains 15 residues. The V end was cut by 3 bases, the J end by 0 bases, with 9 bases between. The CDR3 DNA reads TGTGCCATCAGTGATTTGGGCATCTCCTACAATGAGCAGTTCTTC. Its protein product is CAISDLGISYNEQFF.

This chain uses TRBV5-1 with TRBJ2-1, with a tentative D call TRBD2 (5 bases). V gave up 5 bases and J gave up 0 bases, with 12 bases separating them. Germline assignment: CDR1 SGHRS and CDR2 YFSETQ. The CDR3 has 15 amino acids. The CDR3 DNA sequence: TGCGCCAGCAGTCGAGGGCCCGACTCCTACAATGAGCAGTTCTTC. It translates to CASSRGPDSYNEQFF.

The V gene is TRBV5-1, the J gene TRBJ2-3, with D possibly matching TRBD1 (6 bases). CDR3 length equals 15 residues. Per the germline V gene, CDR1 is SGHRS and CDR2 is YFSETQ. The germline V and J ends were trimmed by 5 bases and 2 bases, with 15 bases remaining between them. This chain's CDR3 is CASSSGQSPTDTQYF. CDR3 coding DNA: TGCGCCAGCAGTTCAGGACAGTCTCCCACAGATACGCAGTATTTT.

V is TRBV7-3 and J is TRBJ2-7; TRBD2 might be the D (5 bases). Trimming pared 5 bases from V and 7 bases from J, leaving 15 bases between. Germline V lookup: CDR1 SGHTA, CDR2 FQGTGA. The CDR3 is 13 amino acids. CDR3 sequence (DNA): TGTGCCAGCAGCCCGTCCCCGTCGGGGGAGCAGTACTTC. Its translation: CASSPSPSGEQYF.

The CDR3 bases are TGTGCCAGTAGTATAACCCTAGCGGGAGGGAACTACAATGAGCAGTTCTTC. It codes for CASSITLAGGNYNEQFF. The genes are TRBV19 and TRBJ2-1, with 12 nucleotides matching TRBD2. CDR3 length: 17 amino acids. Germline V lookup: CDR1 LNHDA, CDR2 SQIVND (reference sequence). The V gene end was trimmed by 2 bases and the J gene end by 3 bases; junction bases not matched to a gene: 5.

This clone was observed a single time. The V call is TRBV5-1, the J call TRBJ2-7; TRBD1 matches at 11 bases. The CDR3 extends over 16 amino acids. Germline CDR1 and CDR2: SGHRS and YFSETQ. V was clipped by 4 bases and J by 2 bases; unmatched bases: 8. The CDR3 DNA sequence: TGCGCCAGCAGCGCCGGACAGGGGGCTTACCCCTACGAGCAGTACTTC. Encoded protein: CASSAGQGAYPYEQYF.

This clone is a singleton in its sample. The chain has TRBV25-1 and TRBJ2-7; 7 nucleotides align to TRBD1. V gave up 8 bases and J gave up 6 bases; unmatched junction bases: 10. Germline CDR1 reads MGHDK; CDR2 reads SYGVNS. This CDR3 spans 13 amino acids. The CDR3 nucleotides read TGTGCCAGCGGGGGAGACAGGGTAGGCGAGCAGTACTTC. Its protein is CASGGDRVGEQYF.

This sequence joins TRBV15 and TRBJ2-7, with TRBD1 identical over 7 bases. This CDR3 contains 15 residues. Unmatched junction bases numbered 9, after V lost 1 base and J lost 6 bases. Per the germline V gene, CDR1 is LNHNV and CDR2 is YYDKDF (reference sequence). CDR3 DNA sequence: TGTGCCACCAGCAGAGCAGGGGGACCGCCTCCCGAGCAGTACTTC. Amino acid sequence: CATSRAGGPPPEQYF.

Only a few counts were recorded for this clone. The genes are TRBV30 and TRBJ1-3; the D is unclear. Between the trimmed V and J ends, which lost 5 bases and 1 base, there was a span of 6 bases. Germline-derived CDR1 and CDR2 are GTSNPN and SVGIG (reference sequence). The CDR3 totals 12 residues. As DNA, the CDR3 is TGTGCCTGGGGCCCTTCTGGAAACACCATATATTTT. It specifies CAWGPSGNTIYF.

The rearrangement uses TRBV7-8 and TRBJ1-4, with 9 bases fitting TRBD1. CDR1 and CDR2 from the germline V gene are SGHVS and FQNEAQ. The trim removed 5 bases at V and 7 bases at J, leaving 5 bases unmatched. The CDR3 runs 14 residues. The CDR3 is CASSTRTGVEKLFF. CDR3 sequence (DNA): TGTGCCAGCAGCACTCGGACAGGGGTTGAAAAACTGTTTTTT. Based on the CDR3 plus reference TRBV7-8 and TRBJ1-4, the full variable domain is GAGVSQSPRYKVAKRGQDVALRCDPISGHVSLFWYQQALGQGPEFLTYFQNEAQLDKSGLPSDRFFAERPEGSVSTLKIQRTQQEDSAVYLCASSTRTGVEKLFFGSGTQLSVL.

This CDR3 reads CASSLGQANYGYTF. CDR3 DNA sequence: TGTGCCAGCAGCTTAGGTCAAGCGAACTATGGCTACACCTTC. This chain uses TRBV11-2 with TRBJ1-2; D is uncertain. Germline CDR1 and CDR2: SGHAT and FQNNGV. V was pared by 1 base and J by 2 bases, with 8 bases between. The CDR3 sequence is 14 residues long.